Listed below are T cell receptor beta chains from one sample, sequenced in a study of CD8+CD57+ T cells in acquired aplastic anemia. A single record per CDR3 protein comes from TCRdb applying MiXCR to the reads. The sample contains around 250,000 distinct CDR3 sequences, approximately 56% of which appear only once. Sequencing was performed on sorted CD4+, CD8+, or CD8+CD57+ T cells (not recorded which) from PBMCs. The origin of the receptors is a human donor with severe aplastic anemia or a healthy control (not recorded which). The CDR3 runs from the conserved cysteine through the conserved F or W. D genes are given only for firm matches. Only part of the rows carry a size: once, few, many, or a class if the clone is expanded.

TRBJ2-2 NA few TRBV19 TGTGCCAGTAGCCCCGGAGGCGATGCCGGGGAGCTGTTTTTT CASSPGGDAGELFF
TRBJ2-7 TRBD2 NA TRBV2 TGTGCCAGCAAAGTAGCTAGCGGGAGTAGCTACGAGCAGTACTTC CASKVASGSSYEQYF
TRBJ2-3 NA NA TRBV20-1 TGCAGCCCTCAGTCCCCTTCGACAGATACGCAGTATTTT CSPQSPSTDTQYF
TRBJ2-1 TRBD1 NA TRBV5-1 TGCGCCAGCAGCTTGGACCGGGACAGGGTAGGGAATGAGCAGTTCTTC CASSLDRDRVGNEQFF
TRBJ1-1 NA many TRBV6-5 TGTGCCAGCTGGGGAGGGGGGACTGAAGCTTTCTTT CASWGGGTEAFF
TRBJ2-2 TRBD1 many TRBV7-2 TGTGCCAGCAGCCACGGGGACAGGCCTTCCGGGGAGCTGTTTTTT CASSHGDRPSGELFF
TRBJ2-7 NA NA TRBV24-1 TGTGCCACCAGTGTGGCTAAGGAAGGGGCCTCCTACGAGCAGTACTTC CATSVAKEGASYEQYF
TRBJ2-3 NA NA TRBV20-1 TGCAGTGCTAGAGAACAGCGGTATTTT CSAREQRYF
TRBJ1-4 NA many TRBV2 TGTGCCAGCAGTGAACCTGGGACCGCCAAGGGGGATAATGAAAAACTGTTTTTT CASSEPGTAKGDNEKLFF
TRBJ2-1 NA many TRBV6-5 TGTGCCAGCACCCGACCCGGGACTCAGGGTAATGAGCAGTTCTTC CASTRPGTQGNEQFF
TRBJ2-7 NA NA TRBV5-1 TGCGCCAGCAGCTTGGCTGGAATGGACGAGCAGTACTTC CASSLAGMDEQYF
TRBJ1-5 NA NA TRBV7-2 TGTGCCAGCAGCTTATGGGGGGAAGAGACCCAGCATTTT CASSLWGEETQHF
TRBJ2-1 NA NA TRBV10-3 TGTGCCATCAGTGAGTCGATAAGCAATGAGCAGTTCTTC CAISESISNEQFF
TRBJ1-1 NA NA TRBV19 TGTGCCAGTAGTTATACCGGGAACACTGAAGCTTTCTTT CASSYTGNTEAFF
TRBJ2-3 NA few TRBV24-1 TGTGCCACCAGTGATACCGGGACTAGCACAGATACGCAGTATTTT CATSDTGTSTDTQYF
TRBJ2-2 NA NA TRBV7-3 TGTGCCAGTAGACTACAGGGCGCGAACACCGGGGAGCTGTTTTTT CASRLQGANTGELFF
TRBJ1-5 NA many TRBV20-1 TGCAGTGCCACTCAGTATAGCAATCAGCCCCAGCATTTT CSATQYSNQPQHF
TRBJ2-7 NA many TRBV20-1 TGCAGTGCTCCTAACCCAATGCGTATAACCTCCGAGCAGTACTTC CSAPNPMRITSEQYF
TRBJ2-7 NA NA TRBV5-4 TGTGCCAGCAGCTCCGATACCCCTAACTACGAGCAGTACTTC CASSSDTPNYEQYF
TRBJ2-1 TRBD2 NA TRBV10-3 TGTGCCATCAGTATCTCCCCGGGACTAGCTTCCAATGAGCAGTTCTTC CAISISPGLASNEQFF